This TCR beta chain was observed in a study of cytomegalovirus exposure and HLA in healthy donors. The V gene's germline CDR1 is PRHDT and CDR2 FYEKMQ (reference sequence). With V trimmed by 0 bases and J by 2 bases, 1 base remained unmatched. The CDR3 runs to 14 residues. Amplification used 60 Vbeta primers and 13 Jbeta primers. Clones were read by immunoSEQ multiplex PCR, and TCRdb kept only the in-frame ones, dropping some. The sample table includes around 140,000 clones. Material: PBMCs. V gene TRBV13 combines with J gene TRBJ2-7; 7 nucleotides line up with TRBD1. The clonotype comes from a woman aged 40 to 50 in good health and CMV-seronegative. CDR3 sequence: CASSLGQGAYEQYF. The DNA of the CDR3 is TGTGCCAGCAGCTTAGGGCAGGGGGCCTACGAGCAGTACTTC. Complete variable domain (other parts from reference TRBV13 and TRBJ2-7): AAGVIQSPRHLIKEKRETATLKCYPIPRHDTVYWYQQGPGQDPQFLISFYEKMQSDKGSIPDRFSAQQFSDYHSELNMSSLELGDSALYFCASSLGQGAYEQYFGPGTRLTVT.